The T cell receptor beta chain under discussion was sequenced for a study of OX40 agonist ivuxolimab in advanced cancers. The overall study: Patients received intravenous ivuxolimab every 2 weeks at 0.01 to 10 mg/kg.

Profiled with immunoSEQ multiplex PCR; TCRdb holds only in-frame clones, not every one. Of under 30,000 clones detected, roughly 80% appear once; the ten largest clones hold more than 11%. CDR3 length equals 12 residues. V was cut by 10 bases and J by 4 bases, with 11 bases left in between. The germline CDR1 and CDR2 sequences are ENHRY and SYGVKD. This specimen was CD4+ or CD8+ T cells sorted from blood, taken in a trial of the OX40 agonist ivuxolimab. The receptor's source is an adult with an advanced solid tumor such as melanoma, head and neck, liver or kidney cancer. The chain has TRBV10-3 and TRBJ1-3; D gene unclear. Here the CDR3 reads CATQDRGNTIYF. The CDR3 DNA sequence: TGTGCCACTCAGGACCGAGGAAACACCATATATTTT.